This passage covers 18 T cell receptor beta chains from one sample sequenced in a study of blood T cell repertoires in COVID-19. The repertoire was sequenced with immunoSEQ multiplex PCR; TCRdb's copy has only in-frame clones and lacks some. The sample gives fewer than 200,000 clones, about 85% of which show up once; roughly 25% is in the top ten. Material: PBMCs or T cells enriched from blood (not recorded which). The receptors shown here come from a woman in her forties in a cohort exposed to, infected with or recovered from COVID-19 (not recorded which).

The chain links TRBV5-5 to TRBJ1-5, with D perhaps TRBD1 (5 bases). There are 18 residues in the CDR3. Trimming removed 0 bases at V and 1 base at J, with 17 bases between. Germline CDR1 is SGHKS and CDR2 is YYEKEE (reference sequence). CDR3 nucleotide sequence: TGTGCCAGCAGCTTGGTCGGGCAGGGTGGTAGGAGCAATCAGCCCCAGCATTTT. Its protein product is CASSLVGQGGRSNQPQHF.

This chain links TRBV27 with TRBJ2-7, with a tentative D call TRBD2 (5 bases). The CDR3 contains 13 residues. Germline loops: CDR1 MNHEY, CDR2 SMNVEV (reference sequence). V lost 4 bases, J lost 4 bases, and 11 bases lay in between. The CDR3 DNA reads as TGTGCCAGCAGTTCCGGGGTTAAATACGAGCAGTACTTC. As protein: CASSSGVKYEQYF.

This chain uses TRBV7-6 with TRBJ1-6, with TRBD1 matching over 9 bases. CDR1 is SGHVS and CDR2 is FNYEAQ in the germline V gene. The trim removed 3 bases at V and 7 bases at J, leaving 4 bases unmatched. CDR3 length equals 15 residues. The CDR3 DNA is TGTGCCAGCAGCTTGGATACAGGGGGCAATTCACCCCTCCACTTT. This gives the protein CASSLDTGGNSPLHF.

The V call is TRBV7-2, the J call TRBJ1-6; D ambiguous. This CDR3 comprises 14 residues. Trimming shortened V by 1 base and J by 5 bases, and 6 bases separated the two germline ends. Germline V lookup: CDR1 SGHTA, CDR2 FQGNSA. The CDR3 sequence is CASSLEQNNSPLHF. The CDR3 nucleotides are TGTGCCAGCAGCTTAGAACAGAATAATTCACCCCTCCACTTT. Looking up the rest from reference TRBV7-2 and TRBJ1-6 gives the full variable domain: GAGVSQSPSNKVTEKGKDVELRCDPISGHTALYWYRQSLGQGLEFLIYFQGNSAPDKSGLPSDRFSAERTGGSVSTLTIQRTQQEDSAVYLCASSLEQNNSPLHFGNGTRLTVT.

This clone has only a few counts. The chain combines TRBV27 with TRBJ2-7, with D unresolved. This CDR3 is 13 amino acids long. The V gene's germline CDR1 is MNHEY and CDR2 SMNVEV (reference sequence). V was shortened by 3 bases and J by 3 bases, with 9 bases between the two germline ends. DNA of the CDR3: TGTGCCAGCAGTTTTGGCAGAAACTACGAGCAGTACTTC. This codes for CASSFGRNYEQYF.

The J gene is TRBJ1-2, the V gene TRBV7-8; maybe TRBD1 (5 bases). Germline CDR1 reads SGHVS; CDR2 reads FQNEAQ. The V and J ends lost 5 bases and 4 bases respectively, with 11 bases between them. The CDR3 runs to 13 residues. CDR3 in amino acids: CASSRGGGYGYTF. CDR3 nucleotide sequence: TGTGCCAGCAGCCGGGGGGGAGGCTATGGCTACACCTTC. The variable domain in full, with the rest retrieved from reference TRBV7-8 and TRBJ1-2, is GAGVSQSPRYKVAKRGQDVALRCDPISGHVSLFWYQQALGQGPEFLTYFQNEAQLDKSGLPSDRFFAERPEGSVSTLKIQRTQQEDSAVYLCASSRGGGYGYTFGSGTRLTVV.

The V call is TRBV11-3, the J call TRBJ2-2; tentative D call: TRBD2 (5 bases). The CDR3 length is 15 residues. Looked up from germline, CDR1 is SGHNT and CDR2 is YENEEA. The V and J ends lost 2 bases and 6 bases respectively, with 13 bases between them. The CDR3 DNA follows: TGTGCCAGCAGCTTACTCAGCGGTGGGGCCGGGGAGCTGTTTTTT. This codes for CASSLLSGGAGELFF.

V is TRBV7-2 and J is TRBJ2-2; 8 bases fit TRBD2. The CDR3 is 16 residues long. CDR1 and CDR2 from the germline V gene are SGHTA and FQGNSA. After removal of 5 bases from V and 4 bases from J, the junction contained 9 bases not matched to a gene. The CDR3 sequence: CASSRPQAGVTGELFF. The CDR3 coding sequence is TGTGCCAGCAGCCGCCCCCAAGCGGGGGTCACCGGGGAGCTGTTTTTT.

The rearrangement joins TRBV4-1 to TRBJ1-4, with no clear D. CDR3 length: 16 amino acids. Trimming removed 1 base at V and 8 bases at J, with 17 bases between. Germline V CDR1 and CDR2: MGHRA, YSYEKL. CDR3 residues: CASSQVETSREEKLFF. For the CDR3, the DNA is TGCGCCAGCAGCCAAGTGGAGACATCCCGGGAGGAAAAACTGTTTTTT.

The V call is TRBV5-4, the J call TRBJ2-1; 9 positions agree with TRBD1. Germline-derived CDR1 and CDR2 are SGHNT and YYREEE (reference sequence). Losses at the gene ends were 2 bases for V and 7 bases for J; bases not matched to a gene: 7. CDR3 size: 15 residues. The CDR3 DNA reads as TGTGCCAGCAGCTTCCCGGGACAGGGTGGAAATGAGCAGTTCTTC. This codes for CASSFPGQGGNEQFF.

The chain employs TRBV11-2 and TRBJ2-6; D remains ambiguous. Germline V lookup: CDR1 SGHAT, CDR2 FQNNGV. Trimming cost V 2 bases and J 4 bases, with 9 bases left between them. The CDR3 runs to 15 residues. DNA of the CDR3: TGTGCCAGCAGCTTATCGAGGTCCGGGGCCAACGTCCTGACTTTC. Its translation: CASSLSRSGANVLTF.

The rearrangement uses TRBV2 and TRBJ1-1, with a tentative D call TRBD1 (6 bases). The CDR3 spans 14 residues. V was clipped by 5 bases and J by 0 bases, with 10 bases between them. From germline, CDR1 is SNHLY and CDR2 FYNNEI. CDR3 coding DNA: TGTGCCAGCAGTCGGGACACCCTGAACACTGAAGCTTTCTTT. It specifies CASSRDTLNTEAFF.

The V call is TRBV5-1, the J call TRBJ1-1; D call uncertain. Germline V gene sequence: CDR1 SGHRS, CDR2 YFSETQ. The CDR3 contains 15 residues. Between the trimmed V and J ends, which lost 0 bases and 4 bases, there was a span of 13 bases. The CDR3: CASSLAQIRGTEAFF. The CDR3 nucleotides are TGCGCCAGCAGCTTGGCCCAGATTCGGGGCACTGAAGCTTTCTTT.

The chain combines TRBV9 with TRBJ1-2, with D perhaps matching TRBD1 (5 bases). The germline V gene encodes CDR1 SGDLS and CDR2 YYNGEE. The CDR3 extends over 14 amino acids. The V end lost 2 bases, the J end lost 2 bases, and 10 bases lay between the germline ends. The CDR3 DNA reads TGTGCCAGCAGCGTCGCCGGGGGGAACTATGGCTACACCTTC. The encoded protein is CASSVAGGNYGYTF.

J is TRBJ2-1 and V is TRBV10-3; 9 positions match TRBD2. V trimming: 3 bases; J trimming: 5 bases; junction bases outside the gene matches: 5. This CDR3 comprises 15 residues. CDR1 and CDR2 from the germline V gene are ENHRY and SYGVKD. DNA for the CDR3: TGTGCCATCAGTGATGGTAGCGGGGGAAACAATGAGCAGTTCTTC. The encoded protein is CAISDGSGGNNEQFF.

The chain couples TRBV7-8 to TRBJ2-2, with TRBD2 identical over 10 bases. The CDR3 runs 17 residues. The V gene's germline CDR1 is SGHVS and CDR2 FQNEAQ. Trimming at V came to 0 bases and at J to 6 bases, leaving 7 bases not matched to a gene. CDR3 loop: CASSLASGTSEPGELFF. CDR3 bases: TGTGCCAGCAGCTTAGCCTCCGGGACTAGCGAACCCGGGGAGCTGTTTTTT. Using reference TRBV7-8 and TRBJ2-2 for the parts outside the CDR3, the full variable domain is GAGVSQSPRYKVAKRGQDVALRCDPISGHVSLFWYQQALGQGPEFLTYFQNEAQLDKSGLPSDRFFAERPEGSVSTLKIQRTQQEDSAVYLCASSLASGTSEPGELFFGEGSRLTVL.

The gene calls are TRBV2 and TRBJ2-5, with 9 positions matching TRBD1. Germline-derived CDR1 and CDR2 are SNHLY and FYNNEI. V shed 5 bases, J shed 5 bases, and the junction held 6 bases outside the gene matches. This CDR3 has 14 amino acids. DNA for the CDR3: TGTGCCAGCAGTTTACAGGGGGCGCAGGAGACCCAGTACTTC. Translated: CASSLQGAQETQYF. The full variable domain, completed using reference TRBV2 and TRBJ2-5, is EPEVTQTPSHQVTQMGQEVILRCVPISNHLYFYWYRQILGQKVEFLVSFYNNEISEKSEIFDDQFSVERPDGSNFTLKIRSTKLEDSAMYFCASSLQGAQETQYFGPGTRLLVL.

The V gene is TRBV13, the J gene TRBJ2-4; 7 bases fit TRBD1. Looked up from germline, CDR1 is PRHDT and CDR2 is FYEKMQ (reference sequence). The CDR3 runs 12 residues. With V trimmed by 6 bases and J by 7 bases, 3 bases remained unmatched. Here the CDR3 reads CASRSQGNIQYF. The DNA of the CDR3 is TGTGCCAGCAGATCACAGGGGAACATTCAGTACTTC.